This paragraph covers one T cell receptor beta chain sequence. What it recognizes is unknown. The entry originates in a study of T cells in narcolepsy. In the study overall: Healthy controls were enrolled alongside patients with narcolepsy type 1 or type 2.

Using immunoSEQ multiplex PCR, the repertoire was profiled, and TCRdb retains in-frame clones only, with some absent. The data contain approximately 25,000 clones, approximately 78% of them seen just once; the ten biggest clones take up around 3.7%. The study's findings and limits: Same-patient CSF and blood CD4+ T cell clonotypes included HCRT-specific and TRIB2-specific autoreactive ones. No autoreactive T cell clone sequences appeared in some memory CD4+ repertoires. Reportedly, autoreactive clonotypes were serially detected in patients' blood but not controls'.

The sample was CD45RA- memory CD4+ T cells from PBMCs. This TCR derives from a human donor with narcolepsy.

Here the CDR3 DNA reads TGTGCCAGCAGCCGGGGACAGGGGGGGGACACTGAAGCTTTCTTT. Its translation is CASSRGQGGDTEAFF. The V and J genes are TRBV4-2 and TRBJ1-1; 11 bases align to TRBD1. Germline trimming cut 4 bases from V and 3 bases from J; bases unmatched to any gene: 4. This CDR3 has 15 residues. Looked up from germline, CDR1 is LGHNA and CDR2 is YNFKEQ.